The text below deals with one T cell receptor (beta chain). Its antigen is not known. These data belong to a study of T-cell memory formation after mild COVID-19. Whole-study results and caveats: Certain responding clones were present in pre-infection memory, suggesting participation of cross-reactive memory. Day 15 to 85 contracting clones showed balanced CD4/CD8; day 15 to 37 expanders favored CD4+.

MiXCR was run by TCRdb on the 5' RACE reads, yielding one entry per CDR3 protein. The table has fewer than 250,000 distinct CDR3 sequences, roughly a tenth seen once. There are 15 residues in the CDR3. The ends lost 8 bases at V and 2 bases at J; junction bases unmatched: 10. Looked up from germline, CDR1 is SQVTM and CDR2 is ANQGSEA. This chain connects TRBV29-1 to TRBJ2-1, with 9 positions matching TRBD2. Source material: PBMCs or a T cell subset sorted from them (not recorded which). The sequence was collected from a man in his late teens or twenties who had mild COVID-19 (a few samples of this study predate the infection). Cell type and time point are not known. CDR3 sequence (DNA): TGCAGCACCAGATTTAGCGGGGGCCCCTACAATGAGCAGTTCTTC. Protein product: CSTRFSGGPYNEQFF.